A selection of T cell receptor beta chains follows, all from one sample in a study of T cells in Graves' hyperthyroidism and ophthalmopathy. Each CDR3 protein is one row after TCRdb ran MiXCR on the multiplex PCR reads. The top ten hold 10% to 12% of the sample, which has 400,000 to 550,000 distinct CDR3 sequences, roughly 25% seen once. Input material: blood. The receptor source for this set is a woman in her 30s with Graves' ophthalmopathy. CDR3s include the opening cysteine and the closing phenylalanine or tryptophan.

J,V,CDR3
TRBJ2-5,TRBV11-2,CASSFWTSGETQYF
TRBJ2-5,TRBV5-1,CASSWTSGGALRETQYF
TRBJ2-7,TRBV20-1,CSAPRRQGAYEQYF
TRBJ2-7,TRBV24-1,CATSVDRGNYEQYF
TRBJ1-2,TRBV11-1,CASSLERGQAGVYGYTF
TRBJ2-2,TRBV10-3,CAISGQMNTGELFF
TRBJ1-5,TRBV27,CASSPRDSLNQPQHF
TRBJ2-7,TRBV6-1,CASSRFGRNYEQYF
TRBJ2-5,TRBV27,CASGWGTGPVVGQYF
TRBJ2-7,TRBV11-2,CASSLEAGSSSYEQYF
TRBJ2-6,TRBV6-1,CASSPPSSSSGANVLTF
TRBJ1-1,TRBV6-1,CASSPSQGTGSLDEAFF
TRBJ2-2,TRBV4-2,CASSQDLVQERTGELFF
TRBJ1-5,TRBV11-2,CASSPSGSSARSQPQHF
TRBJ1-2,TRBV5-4,CASRRVGGMGGYTF
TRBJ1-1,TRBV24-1,CATMGSGAEAFF
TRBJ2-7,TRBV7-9,CASSLAASYEQYF
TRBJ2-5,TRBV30,CAWRGAGALKYF
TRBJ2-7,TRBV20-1,CSARVPGQGAYEQYF
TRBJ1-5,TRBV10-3,CAISGGGTDQPQHF
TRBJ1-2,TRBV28,CASSWRQYGYTF
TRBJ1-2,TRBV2,CASSVPPRGYTF
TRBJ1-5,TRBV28,CASSSRGAQHF
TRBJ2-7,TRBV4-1,CASSQGPRSYEQYF
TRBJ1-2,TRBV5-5,CASRNDRNYGYTF
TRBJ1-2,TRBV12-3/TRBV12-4,CASSLGATGNYGYTF
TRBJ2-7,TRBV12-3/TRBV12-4,CASSSSSGTGDEQYF
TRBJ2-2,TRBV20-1,CSARGDAGGSGELFF
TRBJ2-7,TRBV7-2,CASSEPRGRLNYEQYF
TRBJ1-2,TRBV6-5,CASSYQGGHGYTF
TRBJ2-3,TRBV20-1,CSARGNGYTDTQYF
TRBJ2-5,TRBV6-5,CASSYSISGGGWSPETQYF
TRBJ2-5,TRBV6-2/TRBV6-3,CASSYIPGHTQETQYF
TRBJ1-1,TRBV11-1,CASSSTLFFPRTDTEAFF
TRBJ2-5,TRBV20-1,CSAISRGQALETQYF
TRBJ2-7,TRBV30,CASDRESSYEQYF
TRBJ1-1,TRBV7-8,CASSLGAGTGAEAFF
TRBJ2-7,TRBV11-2,CASSLAPDDSYEQYF
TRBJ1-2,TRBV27,CASSLSQGSGGHGYTF
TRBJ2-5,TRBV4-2,CASSQAGQEAGTQYF
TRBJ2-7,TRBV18,CASSPTVPGHEQYF
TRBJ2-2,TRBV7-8,CASSLTGRTGELFF
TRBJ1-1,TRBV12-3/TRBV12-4,CASSPLGAWSTEAFF
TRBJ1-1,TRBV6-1,CASSSQKGTGNTEAFF
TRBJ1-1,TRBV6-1,CAGSPGTEAFF
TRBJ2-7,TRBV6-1,CASSEQVSYEQYF
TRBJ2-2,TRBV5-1,CASSRTGDPGELCF
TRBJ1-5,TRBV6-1,CASSETGVQPQHF
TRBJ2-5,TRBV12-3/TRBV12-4,CASSFRVVGGRETQYF
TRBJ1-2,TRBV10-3,CAITGTLTLESYGYTF
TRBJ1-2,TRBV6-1,CASRTGQGAGNGYTF
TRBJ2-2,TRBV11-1,CASSSIRTGSNTGELFF
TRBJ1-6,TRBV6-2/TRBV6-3,CASSYPGTENSPLHF
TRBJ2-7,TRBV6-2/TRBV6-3,CASSYGGGYNEQYF